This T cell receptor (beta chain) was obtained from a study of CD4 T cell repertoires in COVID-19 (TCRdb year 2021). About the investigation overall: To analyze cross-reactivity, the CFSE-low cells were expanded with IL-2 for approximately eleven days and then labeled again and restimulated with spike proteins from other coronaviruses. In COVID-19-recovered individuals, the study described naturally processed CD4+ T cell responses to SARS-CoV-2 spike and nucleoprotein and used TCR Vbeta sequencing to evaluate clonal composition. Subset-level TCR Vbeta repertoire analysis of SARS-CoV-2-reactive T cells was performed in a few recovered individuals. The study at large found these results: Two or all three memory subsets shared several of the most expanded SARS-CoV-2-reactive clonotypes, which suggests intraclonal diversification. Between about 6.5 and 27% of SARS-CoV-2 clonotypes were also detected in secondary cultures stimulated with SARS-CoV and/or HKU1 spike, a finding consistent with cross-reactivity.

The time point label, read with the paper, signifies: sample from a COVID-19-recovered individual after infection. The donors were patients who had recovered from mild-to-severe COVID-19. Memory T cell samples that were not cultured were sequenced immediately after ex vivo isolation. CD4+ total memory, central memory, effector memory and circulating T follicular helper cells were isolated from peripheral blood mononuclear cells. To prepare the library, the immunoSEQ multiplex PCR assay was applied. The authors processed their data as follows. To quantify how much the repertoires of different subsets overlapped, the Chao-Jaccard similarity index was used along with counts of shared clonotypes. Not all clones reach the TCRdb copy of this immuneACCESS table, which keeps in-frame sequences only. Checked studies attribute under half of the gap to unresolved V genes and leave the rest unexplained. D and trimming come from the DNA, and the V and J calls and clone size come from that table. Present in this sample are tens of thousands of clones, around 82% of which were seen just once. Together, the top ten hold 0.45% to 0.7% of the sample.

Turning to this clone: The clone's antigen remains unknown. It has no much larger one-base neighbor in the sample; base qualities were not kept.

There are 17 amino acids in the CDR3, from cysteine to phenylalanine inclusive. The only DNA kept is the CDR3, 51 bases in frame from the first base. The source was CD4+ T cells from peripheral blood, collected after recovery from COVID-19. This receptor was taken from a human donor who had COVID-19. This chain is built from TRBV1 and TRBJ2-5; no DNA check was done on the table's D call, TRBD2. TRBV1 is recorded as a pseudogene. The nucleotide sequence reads TGCACCAGCAGCCATAGGACTAGCGGAGTGTACCAAGAGACCCAGTACTTC. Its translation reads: CTSSHRTSGVYQETQYF.